Many counts were recorded for the clone carrying this T cell receptor beta chain. Its antigen is not known. Active moderate-to-severe ophthalmopathy, Clinical Activity Score at least 3, NOSPECS at least 4, under 3 months' duration. Amplification yielded TCR beta CDR3 regions, with RNA transcripts as the source. The TCR CDR3 first-round RT-PCR relied on the HTBI primer set. TCRdb called the multiplex PCR reads again in MiXCR, with one record for every CDR3 protein. This table has some 340,000 distinct CDR3 sequences, roughly 13% appearing once. CDR1 MNHNS and CDR2 SASEGT come from the germline V gene. Losses at the gene ends were 2 bases for V and 5 bases for J; bases not matched to a gene: 5. The CDR3 is 15 amino acids. The record originates from a study of T cells in Graves' hyperthyroidism and ophthalmopathy. Study-level points and caveats: A 13 V-J model separated ophthalmopathy from stable hyperthyroidism. Expanded thyroid clonotypes (above 0.001) were mostly also found in blood.

The chain has TRBV6-1 and TRBJ2-2, with 7 bases that match TRBD1. This TCR was sampled from a woman in her forties with Graves' ophthalmopathy. Sequences were obtained from blood. The CDR3 coding sequence is TGTGCCAGCAGTGAACCGGGACAGACAACCGGGGAGCTGTTTTTT. This encodes CASSEPGQTTGELFF.